Reported below is one T cell receptor beta chain. Its target is unknown. This specimen belongs to a study of CXCR3-negative and CXCR3-positive naive CD8 T cells. Study results and limitations: Sequencing showed both naive subsets with comparably high diversity, and memory CD8+ cells much lower. Naive CXCR3-positive and CXCR3-negative cells shared similar TRBV-TRBJ usage, unlike memory cells. Hydrophobicity of TRB CDR3s was greater in CXCR3-positive naive cells than in CXCR3-negative naive cells.

TRB cDNA libraries were made by UMI-labeled 5' RACE. TCRdb reprocessed the 5' RACE reads and reports one entry per CDR3 protein, with no DNA. In all, the sample yields 70,000 to 95,000 distinct CDR3 sequences. This TCR derives from a human donor in good health. Some clones in this sample may be carry-over from other donors' samples. Sequenced input: naive CXCR3- CD8+ T cells from blood. Subset of the sample: CD45RO-CCR7+CD27+CD95- naive CD8+ T cells lacking CXCR3 (TNR3-).

This chain's CDR3 is CSVETGQGPREAFF. The chain links TRBV29-1 to TRBJ1-1; checking the TCRdb D call of TRBD1 is not possible without DNA. The germline gives CDR1 SQVTM, CDR2 ANQGSEA. This CDR3 contains 14 residues.